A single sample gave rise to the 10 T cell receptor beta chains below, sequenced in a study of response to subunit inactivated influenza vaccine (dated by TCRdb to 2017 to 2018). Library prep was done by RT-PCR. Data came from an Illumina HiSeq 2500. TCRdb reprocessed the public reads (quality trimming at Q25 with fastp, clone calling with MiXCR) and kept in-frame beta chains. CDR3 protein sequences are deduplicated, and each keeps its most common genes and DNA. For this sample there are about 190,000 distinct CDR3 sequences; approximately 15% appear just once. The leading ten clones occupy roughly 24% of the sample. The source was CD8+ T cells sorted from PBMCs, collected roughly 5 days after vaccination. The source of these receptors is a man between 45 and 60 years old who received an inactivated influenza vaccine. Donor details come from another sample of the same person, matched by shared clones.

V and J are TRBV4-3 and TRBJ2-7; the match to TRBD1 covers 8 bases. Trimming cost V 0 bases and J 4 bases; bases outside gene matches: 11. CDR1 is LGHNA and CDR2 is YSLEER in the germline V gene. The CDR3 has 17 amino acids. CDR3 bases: TGCGCCAGCAGCCAAGAATCTAGGGCACAGGGGGATTACGAGCAGTACTTC. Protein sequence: CASSQESRAQGDYEQYF.

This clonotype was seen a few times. The CDR3 bases are TGTGCCAGCAGTGCGAGGATATTTATGAACACTGAAGCTTTCTTT. As protein: CASSARIFMNTEAFF. The chain joins TRBV28 to TRBJ1-1; D call uncertain. Germline-derived CDR1 and CDR2 are MDHEN and SYDVKM. V lost 5 bases to trimming and J lost 0 bases, with 13 bases between them. This CDR3 is 15 amino acids long.

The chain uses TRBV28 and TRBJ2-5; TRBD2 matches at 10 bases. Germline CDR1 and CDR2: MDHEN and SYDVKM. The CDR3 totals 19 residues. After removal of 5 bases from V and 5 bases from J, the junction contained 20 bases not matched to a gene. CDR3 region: CASSEYSGTSDLAGETQYF. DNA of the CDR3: TGTGCCAGCAGTGAGTACTCCGGGACTAGCGACCTGGCAGGGGAGACCCAGTACTTC.

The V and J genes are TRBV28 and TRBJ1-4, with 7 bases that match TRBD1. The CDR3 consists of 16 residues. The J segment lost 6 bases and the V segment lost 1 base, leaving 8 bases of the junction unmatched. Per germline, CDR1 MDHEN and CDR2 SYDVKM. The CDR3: CASSLLETGVYEKLFF. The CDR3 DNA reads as TGTGCCAGCAGTTTATTGGAAACAGGGGTGTATGAAAAACTGTTTTTT.

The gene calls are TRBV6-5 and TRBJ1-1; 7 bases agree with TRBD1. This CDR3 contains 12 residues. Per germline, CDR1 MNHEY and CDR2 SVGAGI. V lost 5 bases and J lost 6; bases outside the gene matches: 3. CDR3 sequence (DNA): TGTGCCAGCAGTCCTCAGGGGGCTGAAGCTTTCTTT. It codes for CASSPQGAEAFF.

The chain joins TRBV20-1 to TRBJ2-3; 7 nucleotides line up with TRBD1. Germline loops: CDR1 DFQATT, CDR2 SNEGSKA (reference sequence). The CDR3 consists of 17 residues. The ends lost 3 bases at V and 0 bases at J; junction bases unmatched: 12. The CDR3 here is CSARKTGTELSTDTQYF. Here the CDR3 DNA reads TGCAGTGCTAGGAAGACCGGGACAGAGTTAAGCACAGATACGCAGTATTTT.

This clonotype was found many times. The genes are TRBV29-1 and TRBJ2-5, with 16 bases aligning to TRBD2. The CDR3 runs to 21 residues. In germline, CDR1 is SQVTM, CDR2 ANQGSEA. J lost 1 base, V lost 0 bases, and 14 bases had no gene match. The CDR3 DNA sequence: TGCAGCGTTGAAGATCTTGGGACTAGCGGGAGGGCCATTCAACCCCAAGAGACCCAGTACTTC. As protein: CSVEDLGTSGRAIQPQETQYF.

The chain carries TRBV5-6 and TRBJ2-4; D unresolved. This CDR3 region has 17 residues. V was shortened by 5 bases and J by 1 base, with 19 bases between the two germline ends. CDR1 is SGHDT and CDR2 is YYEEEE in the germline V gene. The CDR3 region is CASSRPIGSSAKNIQYF. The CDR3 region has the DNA TGTGCCAGCAGTCGTCCTATAGGTTCCTCGGCCAAAAACATTCAGTACTTC.

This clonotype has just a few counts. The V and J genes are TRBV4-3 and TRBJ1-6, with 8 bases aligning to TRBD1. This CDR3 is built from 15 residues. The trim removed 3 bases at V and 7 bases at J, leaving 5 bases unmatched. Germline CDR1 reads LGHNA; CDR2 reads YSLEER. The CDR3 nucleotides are TGCGCCAGCAGCCAGAAGGACAGGGAGAATTCACCCCTCCACTTT. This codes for CASSQKDRENSPLHF.

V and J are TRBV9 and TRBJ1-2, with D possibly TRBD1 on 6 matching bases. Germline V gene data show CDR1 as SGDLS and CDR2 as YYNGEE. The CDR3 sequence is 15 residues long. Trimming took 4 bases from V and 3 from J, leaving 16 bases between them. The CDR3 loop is CASSPQGDLYYGYTF. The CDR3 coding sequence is TGTGCCAGCAGCCCACAGGGAGACCTTTACTATGGCTACACCTTC.